This entry lists 20 T cell receptor beta chains sequenced from one sample in a study of T cell responses to AZD1222 COVID-19 vaccine. The data were produced by immunoSEQ multiplex PCR, yet TCRdb's version contains in-frame clones alone and is incomplete. The sample comprises roughly 100,000 clones, around 94% of which are singletons, and about 2.2% rests with the top ten. The sample in question was peripheral blood, obtained on day 0 of AZD1222 vaccination. Receptors were obtained from an adult in good health.

For this clone: The junction does not match germline at one end; this may be a read error. The V gene is TRBV2, the J gene TRBJ1-2; 7 bases match TRBD1. CDR3 length equals 12 residues. Germline CDR1 reads SNHLY; CDR2 reads FYNNEI. This chain's CDR3 is CASREGQEGYTF. CDR3 nucleotides: TGTGCCAGCAGGGAAGGACAGGAGGGCTACACCTTC. Complete variable domain (other parts from reference TRBV2 and TRBJ1-2): EPEVTQTPSHQVTQMGQEVILRCVPISNHLYFYWYRQILGQKVEFLVSFYNNEISEKSEIFDDQFSVERPDGSNFTLKIRSTKLEDSAMYFCASREGQEGYTFGSGTRLTVV.

This clone was seen a single time. The chain recombines TRBV5-1 with TRBJ2-5; 13 nucleotides align to TRBD2. Germline V gene data show CDR1 as SGHRS and CDR2 as YFSETQ. The CDR3 contains 18 residues. V shed 1 base and J 2 bases; nucleotides not matched to a gene: 8. CDR3: CASSLWGTSGALQETQYF. Here the CDR3 DNA reads TGCGCCAGCAGCTTGTGGGGGACTAGCGGGGCACTTCAAGAGACCCAGTACTTC.

The chain joins TRBV3-1 (or the pseudogene TRBV3-2) to TRBJ1-2; D gene uncertain. This CDR3 spans 12 amino acids. Per the germline V gene, CDR1 is LGHDT and CDR2 is YNNKEL (reference sequence). V lost 4 bases to trimming and J lost 8 bases, with 11 bases between them. The chain's CDR3 is CASSRDSGGYTF. The CDR3 region has the DNA TGTGCCAGCAGCCGGGATTCGGGGGGCTACACCTTC.

This sequence joins TRBV7-8 and TRBJ1-4, with D possibly TRBD1 on 5 matching bases. The CDR3 extends over 15 amino acids. V was clipped by 6 bases and J by 5 bases, with 16 bases between them. Per germline, CDR1 SGHVS and CDR2 FQNEAQ. The CDR3 bases are TGTGCCAGCAGTTTTGACGGGACGGGGAATGAAAAACTGTTTTTT. As protein: CASSFDGTGNEKLFF.

This clone occurred once. The J gene is TRBJ1-3, the V gene TRBV2; 7 bases fit TRBD1. Germline CDR1 is SNHLY and CDR2 is FYNNEI. Trimming removed 9 bases from V and 1 base from J; junction bases left unmatched: 6. The CDR3 has 14 amino acids. CDR3 loop: CASHRGTSGNTIYF. The DNA for the CDR3 is TGTGCCAGTCACAGGGGAACTTCTGGAAACACCATATATTTT.

This chain joins TRBV2 and TRBJ1-3, with unresolved D. This CDR3 is 15 amino acids long. Germline assignment: CDR1 SNHLY and CDR2 FYNNEI. Trimming stripped 7 bases from V and 4 bases from J, with 17 bases between. The chain's CDR3 is CASKALAARGNTIYF. The CDR3 DNA reads TGTGCCAGCAAGGCCCTGGCCGCCCGAGGAAACACCATATATTTT.

V is TRBV19 and J is TRBJ1-1, with D maybe TRBD1 (5 bases). Trimming removed 3 bases from V and 4 bases from J, with 12 bases in between. CDR1 and CDR2 from the germline V gene are LNHDA and SQIVND (reference sequence). CDR3 length: 14 amino acids. The CDR3, as DNA: TGTGCCAGTAGTATGGGTCAGGGTGTCACTGAAGCTTTCTTT. It is translated as CASSMGQGVTEAFF.

The J gene is TRBJ2-5, the V gene TRBV16; TRBD2 aligns across 10 bases. CDR1 KGHSY and CDR2 FQNENV come from the germline V gene. The CDR3 is 15 residues long. Trimming removed 4 bases from V and 4 bases from J; junction bases left unmatched: 6. The CDR3 region is CASSRTSGIGETQYF. CDR3 DNA: TGTGCCAGCAGCCGCACTAGCGGGATAGGAGAGACCCAGTACTTC.

This clone is a singleton in its sample. J is TRBJ2-7 and V is TRBV7-9, with TRBD2 matching 8 bases. From germline, CDR1 is SEHNR and CDR2 FQNEAQ (reference sequence). The J segment lost 3 bases and the V segment lost 8 bases, leaving 0 bases of the junction unmatched. This CDR3 spans 11 amino acids. The CDR3, as DNA: TGTGCCAGCGGGACTAGCTACGAGCAGTACTTC. Protein product: CASGTSYEQYF. Full variable domain (missing parts from reference TRBV7-9 and TRBJ2-7): DTGVSQNPRHKITKRGQNVTFRCDPISEHNRLYWYRQTLGQGPEFLTYFQNEAQLEKSRLLSDRFSAERPKGSFSTLEIQRTEQGDSAMYLCASGTSYEQYFGPGTRLTVT.

V gene TRBV7-9 combines with J gene TRBJ1-2; 12 bases fit TRBD1. The germline gives CDR1 SEHNR, CDR2 FQNEAQ (reference sequence). This CDR3 is built from 18 residues. V dropped 0 bases and J dropped 9; count of bases not matched to a gene: 14. As DNA, the CDR3 is TGTGCCAGCAGCTTAGCGCGGGGACAGGGGGCGCGATCTCTTAGCTACACCTTC. Amino acids: CASSLARGQGARSLSYTF.

The V call is TRBV2, the J call TRBJ2-7; D may be TRBD2 (5 bases). Trimming took off 4 bases at V and 0 bases at J, with 7 bases between the two ends. The CDR3 is made up of 13 amino acids. CDR1 is SNHLY and CDR2 is FYNNEI in the germline V gene. The CDR3 reads CASSAGSSYEQYF. CDR3 in DNA: TGTGCCAGCAGTGCGGGGAGCTCCTACGAGCAGTACTTC.

The chain has TRBV2 and TRBJ2-3; tentatively, D is TRBD2 (6 bases). The V end lost 10 bases, the J end lost 3 bases, and 14 bases lay between the germline ends. This CDR3 contains 13 residues. CDR1 is SNHLY and CDR2 is FYNNEI in the germline V gene. CDR3 DNA sequence: TGTGCCACACGATCCGGGGGAACAGATACGCAGTATTTT. Protein product: CATRSGGTDTQYF.

The chain carries TRBV6-1 and TRBJ1-5; the D gene is possibly TRBD1 (6 bases). There are 14 residues in the CDR3. V lost 1 base and J 4 bases, leaving 8 bases between the germline ends. Germline loops: CDR1 MNHNS, CDR2 SASEGT. The CDR3 region is CASSEERGNQPQHF. The CDR3 DNA reads as TGTGCCAGCAGTGAAGAGAGGGGGAATCAGCCCCAGCATTTT.

The chain uses TRBV3-1 (or the pseudogene TRBV3-2) and TRBJ1-2; 9 bases align to TRBD1. The V gene's germline CDR1 is LGHDT and CDR2 YNNKEL (reference sequence). The length of the CDR3 is 15 residues. J lost 6 bases, V lost 3 bases, and 8 bases had no gene match. The CDR3 loop is CASSHPGQGLHGYTF. Here the CDR3 DNA reads TGTGCCAGCAGCCACCCGGGACAGGGATTGCATGGCTACACCTTC.

V usage is TRBV21-1 and J usage is TRBJ2-2; TRBD1 is taken as the D call from the table, unchecked against the DNA. TRBV21-1 is an annotated pseudogene. CDR3 size: 15 residues. CDR3 region: CASSNTGPNTGELFF. The DNA of the CDR3 is TGTGCCAGCAGCAATACAGGGCCTAACACCGGGGAGCTGTTTTTT.

The chain joins TRBV27 to TRBJ2-1, with 7 bases lining up with TRBD2. The germline V gene encodes CDR1 MNHEY and CDR2 SMNVEV (reference sequence). This CDR3 contains 14 residues. The trim removed 7 bases at V and 2 bases at J, leaving 5 bases unmatched. In nucleotides, the CDR3 is TGTGCCAGCACCGTACGGGGGGCCTACAATGAGCAGTTCTTC. Its translation: CASTVRGAYNEQFF.

This chain joins TRBV5-1 and TRBJ2-7, with TRBD2 matching 9 bases. The germline gives CDR1 SGHRS, CDR2 YFSETQ. V shed 1 base, J shed 4 bases, and the junction held 15 bases outside the gene matches. The CDR3 runs to 18 residues. Here the CDR3 reads CASSLYGGRAGRSYEQYF. DNA of the CDR3: TGCGCCAGCAGCTTGTATGGCGGGAGGGCTGGTCGTAGTTACGAGCAGTACTTC.

CDR3 region: CASSLRLKIAGVTDTQYF. The CDR3 DNA reads as TGTGCCAGCAGCTTACGTCTAAAAATAGCGGGGGTCACAGATACGCAGTATTTT. The V and J genes are TRBV7-7 and TRBJ2-3; 9 nucleotides line up with TRBD2. The CDR3 totals 18 residues. The germline V gene has CDR1 SSHAT and CDR2 FNYEAQ (reference sequence). With 2 bases clipped from V and 2 bases from J, the junction kept 11 bases outside the gene matches.

The CDR3 loop reads CASSQISGGNSGANVLTF. DNA of the CDR3: TGCGCCAGCAGCCAAATTAGCGGGGGAAACTCTGGGGCCAACGTCCTGACTTTC. The rearrangement joins TRBV4-3 to TRBJ2-6; 9 bases map to TRBD2. The J segment lost 0 bases and the V segment lost 2 bases, leaving 5 bases of the junction unmatched. From germline, CDR1 is LGHNA and CDR2 YSLEER. The CDR3 totals 18 residues.

This chain's CDR3 is CATSTRSAGEKLFF. The CDR3 region has the DNA TGTGCCACCAGCACTCGTAGTGCGGGGGAAAAACTGTTTTTT. V is TRBV15 and J is TRBJ1-4; the D is unclear. Trimming removed 4 bases from V and 8 bases from J, with 14 bases in between. Germline V gives CDR1 LNHNV, CDR2 YYDKDF (reference sequence). This CDR3 contains 14 residues.